What follows is one T cell receptor (beta chain) and its context. What it recognizes is unknown. This sample is drawn from a study of CD8 T cells in Susac syndrome. Overall study results and limits: The study conceded that its TCR sequencing and HLA analysis involved relatively few individuals.

Reverse transcription of about 0.5 to 1 ug RNA used random hexamers. With immunoSEQ multiplex PCR, TCR beta CDR3 was amplified across 54 Vbeta and 13 Jbeta. TCRdb reprocessed the immunoSEQ multiplex PCR reads with MiXCR, giving one entry per CDR3 protein. This table has 150,000 to 200,000 distinct CDR3 sequences, about 93% appearing once. The CDR3 length is 15 residues. J gave up 0 bases and V 0 bases, and 0 bases lay outside the gene matches. Germline V gene data show CDR1 as SGHRS and CDR2 as YFSETQ. In blood CD8+ and CD4+ T cells, TCR beta underwent sequencing. The CD8+ and CD4+ T cells were isolated magnetically using a negative isolation approach, whereas the TEMRA cells were enriched by FACS.

The source material was CD4+ T cells from PBMCs. The receptor was isolated from a human donor in good health. The chain links TRBV5-1 to TRBJ2-1, with TRBD2 matching 7 bases. CDR3 in amino acids: CASSLASGSYNEQFF. CDR3 coding DNA: TGCGCCAGCAGCTTGGCTAGCGGCTCCTACAATGAGCAGTTCTTC.